Shown below are 15 T cell receptor beta chains from a single sample sequenced in a study of cytomegalovirus exposure and HLA in healthy donors (dated by TCRdb to the late 2010s). Receptor libraries were prepared by the immunoSEQ multiplex PCR assay. For the multiplex PCR, a mixture combining 60 forward primers for TCR Vbeta segments and 13 reverse primers for TCR Jbeta segments was used. TCRdb took over this immuneACCESS table, retaining in-frame rearrangements with V and J assigned. Such tables are incomplete; in checked studies, under half of the missing clones stem from an unresolved V gene, and the remainder is unexplained. The sample includes some 130,000 clones, with just under 80% observed a single time. About 1.6% of the sample rests with the top ten. Material: PBMCs. These TCRs come from a woman aged 18-30 years in good health and CMV-seronegative.

The genes are TRBV19 and TRBJ2-2; TRBD1 aligns across 9 bases. The CDR3 extends over 16 amino acids. J lost 3 bases, V lost 8 bases, and 10 bases had no gene match. Germline CDR1 is LNHDA and CDR2 is SQIVND (reference sequence). The CDR3 DNA is TGTGCCAGTTCAAGTAGAACAGGGGGCGACACCGGGGAGCTGTTTTTT. It yields the protein CASSSRTGGDTGELFF.

The genes are TRBV29-1 and TRBJ1-1; 9 nucleotides agree with TRBD1. This CDR3 is 18 amino acids long. CDR1 SQVTM and CDR2 ANQGSEA come from the germline V gene. J was trimmed by 1 base and V by 4 bases; bases with no gene match: 16. CDR3 bases: TGCAGCGTTGTTCCCCGTTTTTCCGGGACAGGGCGGAACACTGAAGCTTTCTTT. Amino acid sequence: CSVVPRFSGTGRNTEAFF.

This clone showed up just a few times. The CDR3 coding sequence is TGCAGCGCGGGACTAGCGGGAGGGGAGTCGGAGACCCAGTACTTC. It yields the protein CSAGLAGGESETQYF. The chain links TRBV29-1 to TRBJ2-5; TRBD2 agrees at 16 bases. Germline V gene lookup returns CDR1 SQVTM and CDR2 ANQGSEA. The CDR3 is made up of 15 amino acids. The V segment lost 7 bases and the J segment 5 bases; nucleotides outside the gene matches: 7.

This chain connects TRBV5-1 to TRBJ1-1, with D perhaps matching TRBD1 (6 bases). This CDR3 contains 15 residues. In germline, CDR1 is SGHRS, CDR2 YFSETQ. Between the trimmed V and J ends, which lost 2 bases and 2 bases, there was a span of 13 bases. The CDR3 loop is CASSLNTGSNTEAFF. CDR3 nucleotides: TGCGCCAGCAGCTTAAATACAGGGTCCAACACTGAAGCTTTCTTT.

This clone was recorded once. V gene TRBV19 combines with J gene TRBJ1-1, with 7 bases that match TRBD1. The CDR3 runs to 13 residues. The germline V gene encodes CDR1 LNHDA and CDR2 SQIVND (reference sequence). The V gene end was trimmed by 6 bases and the J gene end by 4 bases; junction bases not matched to a gene: 5. In DNA, the CDR3 is TGTGCCAGTAGGAGGGGGCAGATCACTGAAGCTTTCTTT. It yields the protein CASRRGQITEAFF.

V usage is TRBV6-5 and J usage is TRBJ2-1, with D uncertain. The length of the CDR3 is 14 residues. The V and J ends lost 7 bases and 0 bases respectively, with 10 bases between them. The germline gives CDR1 MNHEY, CDR2 SVGAGI. The DNA of the CDR3 is TGTGCCAGCAAACGGTACAGCTCCTACAATGAGCAGTTCTTC. It yields the protein CASKRYSSYNEQFF.

This clone appeared a single time. The V and J genes are TRBV15 and TRBJ2-7; no firm D call. Germline CDR1 is LNHNV and CDR2 is YYDKDF (reference sequence). The CDR3 loop spans 14 amino acids. With 0 bases removed from V and 4 bases from J, the gap between germline ends came to 10 bases. CDR3 amino acids: CATSRDLEQYEQYF. The CDR3 region has the DNA TGTGCCACCAGCAGAGATCTGGAACAGTACGAGCAGTACTTC.

This chain links TRBV27 with TRBJ2-2; TRBD2 matches 9 bases. This CDR3 is built from 17 residues. The germline gives CDR1 MNHEY, CDR2 SMNVEV (reference sequence). V dropped 2 bases and J dropped 6; count of bases not matched to a gene: 10. The CDR3 DNA is TGTGCCAGCAGTTTACGGCCGGGACTAGCTCGGTCCGGGGAGCTGTTTTTT. This gives the protein CASSLRPGLARSGELFF.

V and J are TRBV25-1 and TRBJ1-5, with TRBD1 identical over 7 bases. The ends lost 4 bases at V and 2 bases at J; junction bases unmatched: 5. The CDR3 runs to 15 residues. CDR1 is MGHDK, CDR2 SYGVNS, per germline. CDR3 coding DNA: TGTGCCAGCAGTGTTTCCGGGACAGGCAATCAGCCCCAGCATTTT. Translation: CASSVSGTGNQPQHF.

This chain links TRBV7-8 with TRBJ2-5, with D maybe TRBD1 (6 bases). Trimming took 1 base from V and 3 from J, leaving 15 bases between them. The CDR3 sequence is 16 residues long. CDR1 SGHVS and CDR2 FQNEAQ come from the germline V gene. DNA for the CDR3: TGTGCCAGCAGCTTAGGACGAGGCAGGGGAGAAGAGACCCAGTACTTC. Translating gives CASSLGRGRGEETQYF.

This clone came up once. CDR3 in amino acids: CASRRGYTIYF. The CDR3 DNA follows: TGTGCCAGCAGGCGTGGTTACACCATATATTTT. The chain is built from TRBV2 and TRBJ1-3; no firm D call. The CDR3 sequence is 11 residues long. Germline loops: CDR1 SNHLY, CDR2 FYNNEI. The V end was cut by 6 bases, the J end by 8 bases, with 8 bases between.

This clone was observed once. The V call is TRBV19, the J call TRBJ1-1; D perhaps matches TRBD1 (5 bases). The CDR3 loop spans 16 amino acids. The ends were cut back, 3 bases at V and 0 bases at J, with 14 bases in the middle. The V gene's germline CDR1 is LNHDA and CDR2 SQIVND (reference sequence). The CDR3 sequence is CASSIAGGRVNTEAFF. The CDR3 DNA reads TGTGCCAGTAGTATCGCCGGGGGTCGGGTGAACACTGAAGCTTTCTTT.

The rearrangement links TRBV19 to TRBJ1-4; a weak D match, TRBD1 (5 bases). V lost 8 bases, J lost 8 bases, and 15 bases lay in between. Germline V gene data show CDR1 as LNHDA and CDR2 as SQIVND (reference sequence). The CDR3 runs 13 residues. The CDR3 region is CASVSGAGEKLFF. The CDR3 region has the DNA TGTGCCAGTGTAAGTGGGGCCGGCGAAAAACTGTTTTTT.

In nucleotides, the CDR3 is TGTGCCAGCTCACTATCAACCCCCAAAACAGGGGGTGAGCAGTTCTTC. Translated, it gives CASSLSTPKTGGEQFF. The J gene is TRBJ2-1, the V gene TRBV18, with 8 bases lining up with TRBD1. From germline, CDR1 is KGHSH and CDR2 LQKENI. The CDR3 spans 16 residues. The V gene end was trimmed by 4 bases and the J gene end by 9 bases; junction bases not matched to a gene: 14.

There are a few counts of this clone. This chain connects TRBV19 to TRBJ2-5; TRBD1 matches 8 bases. Germline V gives CDR1 LNHDA, CDR2 SQIVND (reference sequence). The CDR3 length is 14 residues. Unmatched junction bases numbered 6, after V lost 4 bases and J lost 5 bases. Written as DNA, the CDR3 is TGTGCCAGTAGTACGGCAGGGGGCTATGAGACCCAGTACTTC. Its translation: CASSTAGGYETQYF.